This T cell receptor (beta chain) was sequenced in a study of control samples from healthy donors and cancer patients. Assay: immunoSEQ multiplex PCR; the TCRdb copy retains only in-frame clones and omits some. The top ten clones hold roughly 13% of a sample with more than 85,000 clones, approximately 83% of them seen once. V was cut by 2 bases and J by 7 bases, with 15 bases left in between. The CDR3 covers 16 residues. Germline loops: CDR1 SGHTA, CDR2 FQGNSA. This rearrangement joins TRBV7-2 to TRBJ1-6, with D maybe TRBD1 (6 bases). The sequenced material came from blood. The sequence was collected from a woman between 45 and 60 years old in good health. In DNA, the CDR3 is TGTGCCAGCAGCTTATATCGACAGGCGGGGAATTCACCCCTCCACTTT. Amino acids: CASSLYRQAGNSPLHF.